The 6 T cell receptor beta chains below all came from one sample that was sequenced in a study of T-cell memory formation after mild COVID-19. TCRdb called the 5' RACE reads again in MiXCR, with one record for every CDR3 protein. The table lists a few hundred thousand distinct CDR3 sequences, about a sixth of them singletons, with more than 20% in the top ten. The sequencing sample was made of PBMCs or a T cell subset sorted from them (not recorded which). Receptors were obtained from a man aged 18 to 30 who had mild COVID-19 (a few samples of this study predate the infection). Cell type and time point are not known.

The gene calls are TRBV7-2 and TRBJ2-3; the match to TRBD1 covers 9 bases. From germline, CDR1 is SGHTA and CDR2 FQGNSA. The CDR3 length is 16 residues. The ends lost 5 bases at V and 3 bases at J; junction bases unmatched: 9. CDR3: CASSPLGQGYTDTQYF. As DNA, the CDR3 is TGTGCCAGCAGCCCCCTGGGACAGGGATATACAGATACGCAGTATTTT.

CDR3 amino acids: CASSQPGRSTDTQYF. In DNA form, the CDR3 reads TGTGCCAGCAGCCAGCCGGGCCGTTCCACAGATACGCAGTATTTT. The chain uses TRBV7-6 and TRBJ2-3; unclear D gene. The CDR3 is 15 amino acids. With 5 bases removed from V and 2 bases from J, the gap between germline ends came to 14 bases. Germline V gives CDR1 SGHVS, CDR2 FNYEAQ.

This clonotype has only a few counts. The genes are TRBV20-1 and TRBJ2-5; either TRBD1 or TRBD2 may fit D (5 bases each). Germline assignment: CDR1 DFQATT and CDR2 SNEGSKA (reference sequence). Trimming shortened V by 2 bases and J by 2 bases, and 15 bases separated the two germline ends. This CDR3 has 15 residues. The CDR3 here is CSARPRDGLQETQYF. The CDR3 DNA reads TGCAGTGCTAGACCCCGGGACGGCTTACAAGAGACCCAGTACTTC.

In nucleotides, the CDR3 is TGTGCCAGCAGCCAAGATATAGCGAAAAGGGGGGAGTACGGCACAGATACGCAGTATTTT. As protein: CASSQDIAKRGEYGTDTQYF. This sequence joins TRBV3-1 and TRBJ2-3, with D perhaps being TRBD1 or TRBD2 (6 bases each). The CDR3 runs to 20 residues. Germline V CDR1 and CDR2: LGHDT, YNNKEL (reference sequence). Trimming pared 0 bases from V and 1 base from J, leaving 23 bases between.

This clonotype was detected only a few times. The rearrangement uses TRBV28 and TRBJ2-5; 10 bases are shared with TRBD2. Germline V gene sequence: CDR1 MDHEN, CDR2 SYDVKM. The CDR3 contains 17 residues. Trimming took 6 bases from V and 5 from J; bases not matched to a gene: 15. CDR3 in amino acids: CASRVPERGGLYETQYF. DNA for the CDR3: TGTGCCAGCAGGGTTCCGGAGCGGGGGGGCCTTTACGAGACCCAGTACTTC.

Only a few counts were recorded for this clonotype. V and J are TRBV4-3 and TRBJ1-2; 8 nucleotides match TRBD1. The CDR3 covers 19 residues. V dropped 0 bases and J dropped 5; count of bases not matched to a gene: 17. From germline, CDR1 is LGHNA and CDR2 YSLEER. This CDR3 is CASSQDYGRGRDGFYGYTF. In DNA, the CDR3 is TGCGCCAGCAGCCAAGACTACGGCAGGGGGCGCGACGGATTTTATGGCTACACCTTC.